This TCR beta chain was documented in a study of beta chain features in type 1 diabetes. Looking at the study overall: Across every sample, roughly 100 million sorted cells were examined in total. General study points: Amplification by PCR could prefer shorter templates, with the same effect in patients and controls. All four CD4+ subsets of Type 1 diabetes patients contained TCRB CDR3s that were moderately but significantly shorter.

The study reverse transcribed the entire isolated RNA, so it sequenced expressed TCRB transcripts. Data came from immunoSEQ multiplex PCR; TCRdb stores just in-frame clones and leaves some out. Of nearly 350,000 clones listed, 9.3% are singletons. This clone has just a few counts. The antigen remains unidentified. V lost 3 bases to trimming and J lost 8 bases, with 20 bases between them. Germline CDR1 and CDR2: SGDLS and YYNGEE. CDR3 size: 15 residues. By way of CD45RO/CCR7/CD25/CD127/CD95/CD27, the CD4+ regulatory, stem cell-like memory, central memory and naive cells were sorted. V usage is TRBV9 and J usage is TRBJ1-2; no clear D gene. The source material was central memory CD4+ T cells from blood. This TCR was recovered from a man aged 30 to 39 with type 1 diabetes. The CDR3 loop is CASSGSAGRRFGYTF. In DNA, the CDR3 is TGTGCCAGCAGCGGCTCGGCGGGGAGGAGATTCGGCTACACCTTC.